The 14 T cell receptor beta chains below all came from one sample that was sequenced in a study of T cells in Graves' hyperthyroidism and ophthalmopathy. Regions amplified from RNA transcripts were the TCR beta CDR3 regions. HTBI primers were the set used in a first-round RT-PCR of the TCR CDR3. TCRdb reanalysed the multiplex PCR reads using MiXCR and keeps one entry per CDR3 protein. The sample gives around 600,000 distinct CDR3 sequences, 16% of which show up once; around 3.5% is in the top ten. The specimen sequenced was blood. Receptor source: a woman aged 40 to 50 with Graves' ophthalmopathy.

CDR3 sequence: CSSLDSPNTEAFF. The CDR3 DNA reads TGCAGCTCCTTGGACAGCCCGAACACTGAAGCTTTCTTT. The V call is TRBV29-1, the J call TRBJ1-1; a weak D match, TRBD1 (6 bases). With 8 bases removed from V and 1 base from J, the gap between germline ends came to 14 bases. Germline CDR1 and CDR2: SQVTM and ANQGSEA. The CDR3 is 13 amino acids.

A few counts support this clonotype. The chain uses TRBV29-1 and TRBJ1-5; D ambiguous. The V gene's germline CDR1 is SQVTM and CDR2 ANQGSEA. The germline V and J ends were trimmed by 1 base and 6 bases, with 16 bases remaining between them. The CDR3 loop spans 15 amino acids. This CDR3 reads CSVEGPAGGSQPQHF. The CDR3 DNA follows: TGCAGCGTTGAAGGTCCCGCGGGAGGTAGTCAGCCCCAGCATTTT.

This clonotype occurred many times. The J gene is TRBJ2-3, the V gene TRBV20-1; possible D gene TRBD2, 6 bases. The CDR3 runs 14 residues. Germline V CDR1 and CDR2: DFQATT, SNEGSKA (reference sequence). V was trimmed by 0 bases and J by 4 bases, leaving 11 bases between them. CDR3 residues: CSARDLGGADTQYF. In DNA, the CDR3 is TGCAGTGCTAGAGATCTCGGCGGGGCAGATACGCAGTATTTT.

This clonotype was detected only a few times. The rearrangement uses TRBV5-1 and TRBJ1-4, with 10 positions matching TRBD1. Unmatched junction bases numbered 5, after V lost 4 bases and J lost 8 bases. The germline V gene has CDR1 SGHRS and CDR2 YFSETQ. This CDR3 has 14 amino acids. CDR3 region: CASSGGQGGEKLFF. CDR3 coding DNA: TGCGCCAGCAGCGGCGGACAGGGGGGAGAAAAACTGTTTTTT.

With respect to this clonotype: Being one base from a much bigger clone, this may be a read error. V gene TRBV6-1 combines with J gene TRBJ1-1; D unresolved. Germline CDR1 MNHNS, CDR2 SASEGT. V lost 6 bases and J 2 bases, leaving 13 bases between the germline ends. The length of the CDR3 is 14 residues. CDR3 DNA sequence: TGTGCCAGCAGCCTCGTAGAGTTCAACACTGAAGCTTTCTTT. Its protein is CASSLVEFNTEAFF.

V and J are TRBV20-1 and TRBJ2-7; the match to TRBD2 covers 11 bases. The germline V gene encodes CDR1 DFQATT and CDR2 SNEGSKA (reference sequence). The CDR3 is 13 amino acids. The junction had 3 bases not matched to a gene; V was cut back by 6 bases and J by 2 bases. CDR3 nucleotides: TGCAGTGCAATGACTAGCGGGACCTACGAGCAGTACTTC. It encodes CSAMTSGTYEQYF.

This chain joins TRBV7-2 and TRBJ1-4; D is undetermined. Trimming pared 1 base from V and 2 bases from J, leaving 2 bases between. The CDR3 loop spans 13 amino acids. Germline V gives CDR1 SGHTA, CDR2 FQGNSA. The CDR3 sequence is CASSLVTNEKLFF. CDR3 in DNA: TGTGCCAGCAGCTTAGTTACTAATGAAAAACTGTTTTTT.

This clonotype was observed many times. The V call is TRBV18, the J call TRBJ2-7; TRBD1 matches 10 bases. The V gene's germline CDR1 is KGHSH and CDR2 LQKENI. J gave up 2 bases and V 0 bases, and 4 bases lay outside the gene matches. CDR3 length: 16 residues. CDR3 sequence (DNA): TGTGCCAGCTCACCACCGGGGACAGGGGTTCCCTACGAGCAGTACTTC. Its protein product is CASSPPGTGVPYEQYF.

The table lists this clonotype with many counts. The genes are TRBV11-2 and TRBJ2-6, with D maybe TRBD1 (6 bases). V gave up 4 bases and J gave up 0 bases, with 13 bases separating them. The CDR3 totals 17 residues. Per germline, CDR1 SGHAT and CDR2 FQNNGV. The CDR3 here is CASSSWTESSGANVLTF. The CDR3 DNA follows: TGTGCCAGCAGCTCATGGACAGAGAGCTCTGGGGCCAACGTCCTGACTTTC.

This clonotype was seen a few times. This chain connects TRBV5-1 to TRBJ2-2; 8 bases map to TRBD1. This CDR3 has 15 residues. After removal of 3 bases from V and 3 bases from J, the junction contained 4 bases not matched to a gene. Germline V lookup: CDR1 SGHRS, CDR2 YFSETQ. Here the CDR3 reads CASSYLQGDTGELFF. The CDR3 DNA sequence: TGCGCCAGCAGCTACCTACAGGGGGACACCGGGGAGCTGTTTTTT.

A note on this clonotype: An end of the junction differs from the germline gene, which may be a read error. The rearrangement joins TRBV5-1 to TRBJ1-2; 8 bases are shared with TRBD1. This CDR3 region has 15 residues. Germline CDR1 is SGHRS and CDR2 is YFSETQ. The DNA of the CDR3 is TGTGCCAGCAGCTGGGACCAGGGGGCCCGTACGGGCTACACCTTC. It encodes CASSWDQGARTGYTF.

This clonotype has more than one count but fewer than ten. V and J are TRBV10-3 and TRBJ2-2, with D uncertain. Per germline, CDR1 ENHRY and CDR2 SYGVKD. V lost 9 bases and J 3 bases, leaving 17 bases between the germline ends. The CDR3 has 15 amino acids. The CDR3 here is CAIRTSSRDTGELFF. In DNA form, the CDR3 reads TGTGCCATTAGGACCAGTTCTAGAGACACCGGGGAGCTGTTTTTT.

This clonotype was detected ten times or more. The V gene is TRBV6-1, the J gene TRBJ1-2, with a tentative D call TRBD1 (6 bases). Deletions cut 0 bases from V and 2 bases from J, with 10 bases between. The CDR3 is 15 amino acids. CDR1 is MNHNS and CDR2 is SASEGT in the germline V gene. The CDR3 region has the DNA TGTGCCAGCAGTGAAGCGACAGGAGGCAACTATGGCTACACCTTC. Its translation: CASSEATGGNYGYTF.

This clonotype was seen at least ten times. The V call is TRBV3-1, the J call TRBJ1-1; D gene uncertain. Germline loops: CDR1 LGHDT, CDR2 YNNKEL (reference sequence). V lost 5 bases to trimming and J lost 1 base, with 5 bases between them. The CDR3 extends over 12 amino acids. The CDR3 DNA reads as TGTGCCAGCAGCAACTGGAACACTGAAGCTTTCTTT. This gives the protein CASSNWNTEAFF.